The 27 T cell receptor beta chains below come from one sample, sequenced in a study of OX40 agonist ivuxolimab in advanced cancers. Assay: immunoSEQ multiplex PCR; the TCRdb copy retains only in-frame clones and omits some. The profile shows 70,000 or so clones, roughly 90% of them singletons. The sequences come from CD4+ or CD8+ T cells sorted from blood, collected in a trial of the OX40 agonist ivuxolimab. The receptor set was obtained from an adult with an advanced solid tumor such as melanoma, head and neck, liver or kidney cancer.

The rearrangement joins TRBV6-7 to TRBJ1-2, with 7 bases aligning to TRBD1. TRBV6-7 is an ORF, and what it does is uncertain. The length of the CDR3 is 15 residues. The V segment lost 4 bases and the J segment 8 bases; nucleotides outside the gene matches: 13. The CDR3 protein is CASSSPARDSLGYTF. The CDR3 bases are TGTGCCAGCAGTTCCCCCGCAAGGGACAGTCTGGGCTACACCTTC.

This clone was recorded once. The chain combines TRBV28 with TRBJ2-1; 12 bases map to TRBD1. Per germline, CDR1 MDHEN and CDR2 SYDVKM. V was pared by 7 bases and J by 9 bases, with 10 bases of the junction left unmatched. CDR3 length: 15 residues. The CDR3 coding sequence is TGTGCCAGCAACCAGGGGGGACAGGGGGCTTTTGAGCAGTTCTTC. This encodes CASNQGGQGAFEQFF.

The chain is built from TRBV4-3 and TRBJ2-1; tentatively, D is TRBD1 (6 bases). The CDR3 loop spans 17 amino acids. With 0 bases removed from V and 1 base from J, the gap between germline ends came to 13 bases. Per germline, CDR1 LGHNA and CDR2 YSLEER. The CDR3 nucleotides read TGCGCCAGCAGCCAAGATGTATTAAGGGGGTCCTACAATGAGCAGTTCTTC. It encodes CASSQDVLRGSYNEQFF.

The genes are TRBV11-3 and TRBJ1-1; D unclear. Germline CDR1 SGHNT, CDR2 YENEEA. Trimming took off 5 bases at V and 0 bases at J, with 19 bases between the two ends. The CDR3 has 17 residues. Here the CDR3 DNA reads TGTGCCAGCAGCCTTACTAATGGACGGAACATGAACACTGAAGCTTTCTTT. Amino acids: CASSLTNGRNMNTEAFF.

The rearrangement links TRBV9 to TRBJ1-2; weak D call: TRBD1 (5 bases). Germline-derived CDR1 and CDR2 are SGDLS and YYNGEE. The V end was cut by 4 bases, the J end by 0 bases, with 16 bases between. The CDR3 loop spans 16 amino acids. CDR3 nucleotide sequence: TGTGCCAGCAGCAACCGGGACGGACAACCTAACTATGGCTACACCTTC. Protein product: CASSNRDGQPNYGYTF.

The genes are TRBV7-2 and TRBJ2-2; D may match TRBD1 or TRBD2 (5 bases each). The V end was cut by 3 bases, the J end by 3 bases, with 8 bases between. The CDR3 totals 14 residues. Germline assignment: CDR1 SGHTA and CDR2 FQGNSA. CDR3 sequence: CASSFGTYTGELFF. The DNA of the CDR3 is TGTGCCAGCAGCTTTGGGACGTACACCGGGGAGCTGTTTTTT.

The chain recombines TRBV19 with TRBJ2-2; 7 bases align to TRBD2. After removal of 5 bases from V and 5 bases from J, the junction contained 5 bases not matched to a gene. This CDR3 spans 14 amino acids. Germline lookup yields CDR1 LNHDA and CDR2 SQIVND (reference sequence). The CDR3 nucleotides are TGTGCCAGTAGTGGGAGGGAGTGGACCGGGGAGCTGTTTTTT. Encoded protein: CASSGREWTGELFF.

The V gene is TRBV5-1, the J gene TRBJ2-1, with D maybe TRBD1 (5 bases). V was trimmed by 0 bases and J by 2 bases, leaving 6 bases between them. The germline V gene has CDR1 SGHRS and CDR2 YFSETQ. The CDR3 contains 14 residues. In DNA form, the CDR3 reads TGCGCCAGCAGCTTGGGGACAACCTACAATGAGCAGTTCTTC. The encoded protein is CASSLGTTYNEQFF.

The rearrangement joins TRBV20-1 to TRBJ2-7; a weak D match, TRBD1 (6 bases). V was clipped by 3 bases and J by 12 bases, with 12 bases between them. The length of the CDR3 is 10 residues. The germline V gene encodes CDR1 DFQATT and CDR2 SNEGSKA (reference sequence). CDR3 nucleotide sequence: TGCAGTGCTAGTGGGGACAACCCGTACTTC. The encoded protein is CSASGDNPYF.

The chain is built from TRBV5-8 and TRBJ1-2; D call uncertain. V shed 1 base and J shed 0 bases, with 7 bases lying between them. Germline V lookup: CDR1 SGHTS, CDR2 YDEGEE. The CDR3 is 14 residues long. CDR3 sequence (DNA): TGTGCCAGCAGCTTGCAGCTAGCTAACTATGGCTACACCTTC. It is translated as CASSLQLANYGYTF.

Concerning this clone itself: At one end, the junction sequence differs from germline, possibly due to a read error. This chain joins TRBV5-1 and TRBJ2-7; 11 bases fit TRBD1. CDR3 length: 13 amino acids. CDR1 is SGHRS and CDR2 is YFSETQ in the germline V gene. CDR3 DNA sequence: TGTGCCAGCACCGGGACAGGGGGCTACGAGCAGTACTTC. Translated: CASTGTGGYEQYF.

J is TRBJ2-3 and V is TRBV29-1, with D unresolved. The CDR3 contains 11 residues. The V gene's germline CDR1 is SQVTM and CDR2 ANQGSEA. As DNA, the CDR3 is TGCAGAGTGGACAGCACAGATACGCAGTATTTT. Translation gives CRVDSTDTQYF.

This chain connects TRBV7-2 to TRBJ1-5, with D unclear. Trimming stripped 3 bases from V and 4 bases from J, with 13 bases between. Germline V lookup: CDR1 SGHTA, CDR2 FQGNSA. This CDR3 contains 15 residues. The CDR3: CASSLADGPNQPQHF. In nucleotides, the CDR3 is TGTGCCAGCAGCTTGGCGGACGGACCAAATCAGCCCCAGCATTTT.

The gene calls are TRBV18 and TRBJ2-3, with D unclear. Trimming took 3 bases from V and 0 from J, leaving 7 bases between them. The V gene's germline CDR1 is KGHSH and CDR2 LQKENI. This CDR3 spans 14 amino acids. The CDR3 DNA sequence: TGTGCCAGCTCACCTACCACTAGCACAGATACGCAGTATTTT. Translating it yields CASSPTTSTDTQYF. Full variable domain (missing parts from reference TRBV18 and TRBJ2-3): NAGVMQNPRHLVRRRGQEARLRCSPMKGHSHVYWYRQLPEEGLKFMVYLQKENIIDESGMPKERFSAEFPKEGPSILRIQQVVRGDSAAYFCASSPTTSTDTQYFGPGTRLTVL.

The chain has TRBV6-1 and TRBJ2-7; TRBD1 matches 10 bases. Per the germline V gene, CDR1 is MNHNS and CDR2 is SASEGT. CDR3 length: 13 amino acids. V shed 7 bases, J shed 5 bases, and the junction held 5 bases outside the gene matches. This CDR3 reads CASNRQGADEQYF. CDR3 DNA sequence: TGTGCCAGCAACCGACAGGGGGCAGACGAGCAGTACTTC.

This chain links TRBV11-3 with TRBJ2-1, with 9 bases aligning to TRBD2. The CDR3 has 12 residues. Germline CDR1 SGHNT, CDR2 YENEEA. The trim removed 6 bases at V and 10 bases at J, leaving 4 bases unmatched. The CDR3, as DNA: TGTGCCAGCAGAGCGGGAGGAGGGGAGCAGTTCTTC. It is translated as CASRAGGGEQFF.

This clone is a singleton in its sample. The rearrangement uses TRBV5-8 and TRBJ2-3; D remains unclear. The CDR3 contains 16 residues. Germline values: CDR1 SGHTS, CDR2 YDEGEE. V lost 0 bases and J lost 1, with 12 bases in between. This chain's CDR3 is CASSLGRKWGTDTQYF. The CDR3 nucleotides are TGTGCCAGCAGCTTGGGAAGGAAGTGGGGCACAGATACGCAGTATTTT.

The rearrangement uses TRBV29-1 and TRBJ1-3; perhaps TRBD1 as D (5 bases). The CDR3 has 12 residues. Germline lookup yields CDR1 SQVTM and CDR2 ANQGSEA. Trimming shortened V by 4 bases and J by 3 bases, and 7 bases separated the two germline ends. DNA of the CDR3: TGCAGCGTTGTGAGGGGTGGAAACACCATATATTTT. It codes for CSVVRGGNTIYF.

This chain links TRBV15 with TRBJ1-2, with D possibly being TRBD1 (5 bases). This CDR3 comprises 12 residues. Germline V CDR1 and CDR2: LNHNV, YYDKDF (reference sequence). V shed 5 bases and J shed 6 bases, with 10 bases lying between them. The CDR3 nucleotides read TGTGCCACCAGCGCGAGCAGGGATGGCTACACCTTC. Protein sequence: CATSASRDGYTF.

This clone appeared once. DNA for the CDR3: TGCGCCAGCAGCTTGGCGGCGGGAGCGGGCTACAATGAGCAGTTCTTC. Protein: CASSLAAGAGYNEQFF. The V call is TRBV5-1, the J call TRBJ2-1, with 7 nucleotides matching TRBD2. Germline V lookup: CDR1 SGHRS, CDR2 YFSETQ. This CDR3 is built from 16 residues. Trimming removed 0 bases from V and 3 bases from J; junction bases left unmatched: 6.

The gene calls are TRBV7-9 and TRBJ2-7, with D perhaps matching TRBD1 (6 bases). This CDR3 has 14 residues. Trimming pared 5 bases from V and 0 bases from J, leaving 11 bases between. Germline values: CDR1 SEHNR, CDR2 FQNEAQ (reference sequence). The DNA of the CDR3 is TGTGCCAGCAGCCCGAGGACAGCCTCCTACGAGCAGTACTTC. Translated: CASSPRTASYEQYF.

The chain has TRBV7-2 and TRBJ1-1; tentative D call: TRBD1 (6 bases). The CDR3 consists of 15 residues. CDR1 is SGHTA, CDR2 FQGNSA, per germline. The V and J ends lost 1 base and 5 bases respectively, with 14 bases between them. The DNA of the CDR3 is TGTGCCAGCAGCTTAGGGCTCACAGGGAGAACTGAAGCTTTCTTT. This sequence encodes CASSLGLTGRTEAFF.

J is TRBJ1-5 and V is TRBV6-5; D remains unclear. The CDR3 contains 13 residues. Germline CDR1 is MNHEY and CDR2 is SVGAGI. The V and J ends lost 6 bases and 0 bases respectively, with 6 bases between them. The CDR3 DNA sequence: TGTGCCAGCAGCATAAATAGCAATCAGCCCCAGCATTTT. Translation: CASSINSNQPQHF.

The chain recombines TRBV5-1 with TRBJ2-4, with 7 nucleotides matching TRBD1. The CDR3 contains 16 residues. Germline assignment: CDR1 SGHRS and CDR2 YFSETQ. V trimming: 3 bases; J trimming: 0 bases; junction bases outside the gene matches: 6. CDR3 loop: CASSWGQSLAKNIQYF. DNA of the CDR3: TGCGCCAGCAGCTGGGGACAGAGCCTAGCCAAAAACATTCAGTACTTC.

This chain uses TRBV27 with TRBJ2-2; D may be TRBD1 or TRBD2 (5 bases each). V lost 6 bases and J lost 0, with 14 bases in between. CDR3 length equals 16 residues. The germline CDR1 and CDR2 sequences are MNHEY and SMNVEV (reference sequence). The chain's CDR3 is CASRILGPSNTGELFF. In DNA, the CDR3 is TGTGCCAGCAGGATCCTGGGACCCTCGAACACCGGGGAGCTGTTTTTT.

The rearrangement uses TRBV27 and TRBJ1-2; D call uncertain. Trimming pared 3 bases from V and 0 bases from J, leaving 11 bases between. This CDR3 region has 15 residues. Per the germline V gene, CDR1 is MNHEY and CDR2 is SMNVEV (reference sequence). DNA for the CDR3: TGTGCCAGCAGTTTGACCATACAGACTAACTATGGCTACACCTTC. This sequence encodes CASSLTIQTNYGYTF.

V usage is TRBV15 and J usage is TRBJ2-3, with D maybe TRBD1 (6 bases). Looked up from germline, CDR1 is LNHNV and CDR2 is YYDKDF (reference sequence). The CDR3 runs 15 residues. The V end lost 5 bases, the J end lost 0 bases, and 12 bases lay between the germline ends. CDR3 region: CATSGDRLSTDTQYF. CDR3 bases: TGTGCCACCAGCGGCGACAGGCTGAGCACAGATACGCAGTATTTT.